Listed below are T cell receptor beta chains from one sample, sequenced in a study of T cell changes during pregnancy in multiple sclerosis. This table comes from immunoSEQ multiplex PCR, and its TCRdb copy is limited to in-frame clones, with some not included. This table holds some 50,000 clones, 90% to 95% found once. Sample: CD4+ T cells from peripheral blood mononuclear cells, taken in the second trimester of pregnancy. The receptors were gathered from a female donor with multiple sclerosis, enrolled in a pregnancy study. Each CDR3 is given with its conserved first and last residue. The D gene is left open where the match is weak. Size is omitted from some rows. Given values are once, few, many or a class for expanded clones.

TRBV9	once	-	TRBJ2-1	CASSVVGADEQFF	TGTGCCAGCAGCGTAGTAGGGGCGGATGAGCAGTTCTTC
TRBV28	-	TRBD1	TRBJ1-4	CASSLIRGNEKLFF	TGTGCCAGCAGTTTGATCAGGGGGAACGAAAAACTGTTTTTT
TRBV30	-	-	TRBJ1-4	CAWSVTVNEKLFF	TGTGCCTGGAGTGTAACAGTCAATGAAAAACTGTTTTTT
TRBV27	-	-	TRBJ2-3	CASSFNARGTDTQYF	TGTGCCAGCAGTTTTAATGCGAGAGGCACAGATACGCAGTATTTT
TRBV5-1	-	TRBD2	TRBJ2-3	CASKLPLAGEVDTQYF	TGCGCCAGCAAGCTTCCCCTAGCGGGGGAGGTTGATACGCAGTATTTT
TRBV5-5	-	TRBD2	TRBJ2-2	CASSLVFPSSGRAGELFF	TGTGCCAGCAGCTTGGTTTTCCCCTCAAGCGGGAGGGCCGGGGAGCTGTTTTTT
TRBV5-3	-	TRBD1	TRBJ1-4	CARSLDGQGYEKLFF	TGTGCCAGAAGCTTGGACGGACAGGGATACGAAAAACTGTTTTTT
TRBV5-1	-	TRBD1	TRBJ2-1	CASSLPTGTGDNEQFF	TGCGCCAGCAGCCTTCCAACCGGGACAGGTGACAATGAGCAGTTCTTC
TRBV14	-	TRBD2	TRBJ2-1	CASSQLAGGYNEQFF	TGTGCCAGCAGCCAGCTAGCGGGGGGGTACAATGAGCAGTTCTTC
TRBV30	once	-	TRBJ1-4	CAWSHNTGRGEKLFF	TGTGCCTGGAGCCACAACACAGGGAGGGGTGAAAAACTGTTTTTT
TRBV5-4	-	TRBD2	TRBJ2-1	CASSLGIRLADSNEQFF	TGTGCCAGCAGCTTGGGGATTAGACTAGCGGACTCCAATGAGCAGTTCTTC
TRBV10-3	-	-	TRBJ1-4	CAISESTRGEEKLFF	TGTGCCATCAGTGAGTCCACCAGGGGAGAGGAAAAACTGTTTTTT
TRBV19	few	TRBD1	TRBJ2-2	CASSIQGVDSGELFF	TGTGCCAGTAGTATTCAGGGGGTGGACTCCGGGGAGCTGTTTTTT
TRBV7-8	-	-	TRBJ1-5	CASSLQVNQPQHF	TGTGCCAGCAGCTTACAGGTCAATCAGCCCCAGCATTTT
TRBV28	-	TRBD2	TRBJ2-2	CASRPSGDTGELFF	TGTGCCAGCAGACCCAGCGGGGACACCGGGGAGCTGTTTTTT
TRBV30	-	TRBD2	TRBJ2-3	CAWSVGAGGLDTQYF	TGTGCCTGGAGTGTAGGTGCGGGGGGGCTAGATACGCAGTATTTT